The entry that follows covers one T cell receptor beta chain sequence. The method was immunoSEQ multiplex PCR; TCRdb's version includes in-frame clones alone and lacks a portion of them. The sample lists over 350,000 clones; 70% to 90% were seen once. These data come from a study of blood T cell repertoires in COVID-19. Across the study: Spain, Italy and the United States supplied samples that represented acute and convalescent COVID-19.

The sequence derives from a woman in her 30s with active or convalescent COVID-19. The sample comprised peripheral blood.

The CDR3 sequence is CASSWGTGEMNTEAFF. CDR3 DNA: TGTGCCAGCAGCTGGGGGACAGGGGAGATGAACACTGAAGCTTTCTTT. The V and J genes are TRBV5-8 and TRBJ1-1, with 10 bases fitting TRBD1. Germline values: CDR1 SGHTS, CDR2 YDEGEE. The CDR3 length is 16 residues. Losses at the gene ends were 3 bases for V and 0 bases for J; bases not matched to a gene: 5.